The 16 T cell receptor beta chains reported below all come from one sample, sequenced in a study of shared clonotypes between healthy human individuals. Only in-frame clones appear in the TCRdb table, and some are missing; sequencing was by immunoSEQ multiplex PCR. The table lists roughly 2,500,000 clones, approximately 94% of them singletons. Sequencing used naive CD4+ T cells from PBMCs. The subset was: CD45RA+ positively selected. Receptors were obtained from a man younger than 35 in good health. Some clones in this sample may be carry-over from other donors' samples.

The chain links TRBV5-1 to TRBJ2-7, with a weak D call TRBD2 (6 bases). Looked up from germline, CDR1 is SGHRS and CDR2 is YFSETQ. The CDR3 is 14 residues long. The V end lost 4 bases, the J end lost 3 bases, and 14 bases lay between the germline ends. CDR3 residues: CASSVSGLYYEQYF. In nucleotides, the CDR3 is TGCGCCAGCAGCGTGAGCGGGTTATACTACGAGCAGTACTTC.

The CDR3 DNA reads as TGTGCCACCAGCAGAGGGGGAGGTAGCGGGAGACTAGGCAATGAGCAGTTCTTC. This codes for CATSRGGGSGRLGNEQFF. The chain employs TRBV15 and TRBJ2-1; TRBD2 matches 9 bases. This CDR3 has 18 amino acids. Trimming removed 1 base from V and 6 bases from J; junction bases left unmatched: 13. Germline V gene data show CDR1 as LNHNV and CDR2 as YYDKDF (reference sequence).

The rearrangement joins TRBV18 to TRBJ1-1; unclear D gene. V lost 1 base to trimming and J lost 7 bases, with 10 bases between them. Germline values: CDR1 KGHSH, CDR2 LQKENI. This CDR3 is 13 amino acids long. The CDR3 loop reads CASSPLTDLEAFF. Written as DNA, the CDR3 is TGTGCCAGCTCACCACTTACAGACCTTGAAGCTTTCTTT. The full variable domain, rest sourced from reference TRBV18 and TRBJ1-1, is NAGVMQNPRHLVRRRGQEARLRCSPMKGHSHVYWYRQLPEEGLKFMVYLQKENIIDESGMPKERFSAEFPKEGPSILRIQQVVRGDSAAYFCASSPLTDLEAFFGQGTRLTVV.

The chain couples TRBV6-6 to TRBJ2-7; possible D gene TRBD1, 5 bases. CDR3 length: 15 residues. Trimming left V 2 bases short and J 0 bases short, with 11 bases between. CDR1 and CDR2 (germline): MNHNY, SVGAGI (reference sequence). Here the CDR3 reads CASSYARQSSYEQYF. In DNA form, the CDR3 reads TGTGCCAGCAGTTACGCCCGACAGAGCTCCTACGAGCAGTACTTC.

For this clone: Distinct nucleotide sequences in the sample also encode this CDR3. The chain recombines TRBV28 with TRBJ2-2; D is unresolved. Germline V CDR1 and CDR2: MDHEN, SYDVKM. Trimming left V 3 bases short and J 4 bases short, with 3 bases between. The length of the CDR3 is 12 residues. The CDR3 spells CASSFSTGELFF. CDR3 DNA sequence: TGTGCCAGCAGTTTCAGCACCGGGGAGCTGTTTTTT.

V gene TRBV5-1 combines with J gene TRBJ1-1, with 7 nucleotides matching TRBD1. V dropped 5 bases and J dropped 4; count of bases not matched to a gene: 17. Germline assignment: CDR1 SGHRS and CDR2 YFSETQ. CDR3 length: 17 residues. The CDR3 sequence is CASSLTPAGGRGTEAFF. In DNA, the CDR3 is TGCGCCAGCAGTTTGACCCCTGCAGGGGGGCGAGGCACTGAAGCTTTCTTT.

The chain joins TRBV10-3 to TRBJ1-1, with D perhaps TRBD1 (5 bases). V was clipped by 6 bases and J by 1 base, with 15 bases between them. Germline V CDR1 and CDR2: ENHRY, SYGVKD. This CDR3 region has 15 residues. The CDR3 is CAIREDTVPNTEAFF. The CDR3 DNA is TGTGCCATCAGGGAGGACACTGTACCGAACACTGAAGCTTTCTTT.

The rearrangement joins TRBV4-1 to TRBJ2-5; TRBD1 or TRBD2 may be the D gene (5 bases each). Looked up from germline, CDR1 is MGHRA and CDR2 is YSYEKL. CDR3 length: 15 residues. V was shortened by 5 bases and J by 1 base, with 14 bases between the two germline ends. In DNA form, the CDR3 reads TGCGCCAGCAGCACAAGAGGGGCGCTCCAAGAGACCCAGTACTTC. It translates to CASSTRGALQETQYF.

This clone was recorded once. This rearrangement joins TRBV19 to TRBJ2-5; 8 bases map to TRBD1. CDR1 is LNHDA and CDR2 is SQIVND in the germline V gene (reference sequence). This CDR3 is 17 amino acids long. V lost 4 bases to trimming and J lost 2 bases; unmatched junction nucleotides: 12. This chain's CDR3 is CASSNTGGGFRQETQYF. In DNA form, the CDR3 reads TGTGCCAGTAGTAACACAGGGGGAGGCTTCCGACAAGAGACCCAGTACTTC.

CDR3 nucleotide sequence: TGTGCCAGCTCATGGGGACGGTCGAGCTCCTACGAGCAGTACTTC. The encoded protein is CASSWGRSSSYEQYF. The chain recombines TRBV18 with TRBJ2-7; either TRBD1 or TRBD2 may fit D (5 bases each). V lost 5 bases and J 0 bases, leaving 14 bases between the germline ends. CDR3 size: 15 residues. Germline V gene lookup returns CDR1 KGHSH and CDR2 LQKENI.

This chain links TRBV5-5 with TRBJ1-1; 7 positions agree with TRBD1. Germline values: CDR1 SGHKS, CDR2 YYEKEE (reference sequence). Trimming removed 2 bases from V and 1 base from J; junction bases left unmatched: 8. The length of the CDR3 is 16 residues. The CDR3 region is CASSFSPAGGNTEAFF. The CDR3 region has the DNA TGTGCCAGCAGCTTTAGTCCCGCAGGGGGGAACACTGAAGCTTTCTTT.

The CDR3, as DNA: TGTGCCAGCAGATACCAATTCAGCTACGAGCAGTACTTC. Translating gives CASRYQFSYEQYF. The chain employs TRBV27 and TRBJ2-7; no clear D. V was pared by 6 bases and J by 3 bases, with 12 bases between. The CDR3 covers 13 residues. Germline V gene data show CDR1 as MNHEY and CDR2 as SMNVEV (reference sequence).

The chain employs TRBV5-6 and TRBJ2-7; D ambiguous. Germline V gene sequence: CDR1 SGHDT, CDR2 YYEEEE. V was trimmed by 4 bases and J by 5 bases, leaving 7 bases between them. The CDR3 totals 11 residues. The CDR3 region is CASSTVDEQYF. As DNA, the CDR3 is TGTGCCAGCAGCACGGTGGACGAGCAGTACTTC.

This clone showed up just once. This chain's CDR3 is CASSIDRVGTEAFF. In DNA form, the CDR3 reads TGTGCCAGCAGTATCGACAGGGTTGGAACTGAAGCTTTCTTT. The chain couples TRBV28 to TRBJ1-1; 7 bases match TRBD1. The CDR3 consists of 14 residues. Trimming removed 5 bases from V and 5 bases from J; junction bases left unmatched: 8. Germline values: CDR1 MDHEN, CDR2 SYDVKM.

V is TRBV19 and J is TRBJ1-4, with 8 bases identical to TRBD1. From germline, CDR1 is LNHDA and CDR2 SQIVND (reference sequence). J lost 8 bases, V lost 7 bases, and 9 bases had no gene match. The CDR3 is 14 amino acids. CDR3 sequence reads: CASTRGGQVEKLFF. The CDR3 DNA follows: TGTGCCAGTACCCGGGGGGGACAGGTGGAAAAACTGTTTTTT.

The rearrangement links TRBV7-3 to TRBJ2-7; possibly TRBD1 or TRBD2 for D (5 bases each). V shed 4 bases and J shed 4 bases, with 20 bases lying between them. The CDR3 extends over 16 amino acids. CDR1 and CDR2 (germline): SGHTA, FQGTGA. CDR3 region: CASSSPRGKRGYEQYF. DNA of the CDR3: TGTGCCAGCAGCTCACCCCGGGGAAAGAGGGGATACGAGCAGTACTTC.